This T cell receptor (beta chain) was observed in a study of blood T cell repertoires in COVID-19. Study-level background: COVID-19 samples collected from the United States, Italy and Spain covered acute and convalescent phases.

Per the authors' pipeline: Amplification of reference gene primers provided the estimated nucleated cell counts. TCRdb's table, derived via immunoSEQ multiplex PCR, lists solely in-frame clones and lacks some. The DNA gave D and trimming, while V, J and clone size come from that table. The sample holds around 130,000 clones, approximately 87% seen once. Looked up from germline, CDR1 is SGHAT and CDR2 is FQNNGV. Trimming removed 3 bases from V and 3 bases from J; junction bases left unmatched: 1. This CDR3 is built from 13 residues. The sequenced sample was peripheral blood. This sequence joins TRBV11-2 and TRBJ2-5; 7 bases map to TRBD1. This receptor was taken from a woman aged 50 to 60 with acute or convalescent COVID-19. The CDR3 DNA reads as TGTGCCAGCAGCTTTACAGGGGAAGAGACCCAGTACTTC. It yields the protein CASSFTGEETQYF.